These 14 T cell receptor beta chains originate from one sample sequenced in a study of blood T cells in healthy people across ages. The second PCR ran roughly 7 to 11 cycles with a sample-barcoded 5' primer and J-beta primers. TCRdb analysed the 5' RACE reads with MiXCR anew, one entry per CDR3 protein. The data hold 1,300,000 or so distinct CDR3 sequences, with around 59% observed a single time. The specimen was blood. These receptors came from a young man in good health.

V is TRBV12-3 or TRBV12-4 and J is TRBJ2-1; D is perhaps TRBD2 (6 bases). The CDR3 consists of 13 residues. Trimming cost V 4 bases and J 7 bases, with 11 bases left between them. This CDR3 reads CASSYREQNEQFF. The CDR3 nucleotides are TGTGCCAGCAGTTACCGGGAGCAGAATGAGCAGTTCTTC.

The gene calls are TRBV2 and TRBJ2-7; 7 nucleotides align to TRBD1. Trimming cost V 7 bases and J 5 bases; bases outside gene matches: 8. In germline, CDR1 is SNHLY, CDR2 FYNNEI. The CDR3 covers 13 residues. The DNA of the CDR3 is TGTGCCAGCAACCCCGACAGGGTCGACGAGCAGTACTTC. The encoded protein is CASNPDRVDEQYF. Using reference TRBV2 and TRBJ2-7 for the parts outside the CDR3, the full variable domain is EPEVTQTPSHQVTQMGQEVILRCVPISNHLYFYWYRQILGQKVEFLVSFYNNEISEKSEIFDDQFSVERPDGSNFTLKIRSTKLEDSAMYFCASNPDRVDEQYFGPGTRLTVT.

This clonotype was observed a handful of times. V and J are TRBV18 and TRBJ2-1; D gene unclear. CDR3 length: 12 amino acids. V was clipped by 4 bases and J by 5 bases, with 6 bases between them. Germline V gene data show CDR1 as KGHSH and CDR2 as LQKENI. CDR3 protein: CASSRMDNEQFF. The CDR3 coding sequence is TGTGCCAGCTCACGTATGGACAATGAGCAGTTCTTC.

As for this clonotype: With a much larger clone just one base away, this may be a read error. The rearrangement links TRBV3-1 to TRBJ2-5; no firm D call. Trimming took off 1 base at V and 7 bases at J, with 7 bases between the two ends. Germline V CDR1 and CDR2: LGHDT, YNNKEL (reference sequence). This CDR3 comprises 12 residues. The CDR3: CASSQGLGTQYF. The CDR3, as DNA: TGTGCCAGCAGCCAAGGGTTGGGGACCCAGTACTTC.

The CDR3 sequence: CASRAGHLLQETQYF. CDR3 bases: TGTGCCAGCAGGGCGGGGCACTTGTTACAAGAGACCCAGTACTTC. This sequence joins TRBV28 and TRBJ2-5; D may be TRBD2 (6 bases). The germline V gene encodes CDR1 MDHEN and CDR2 SYDVKM. The CDR3 totals 15 residues. The germline V and J ends were trimmed by 6 bases and 2 bases, with 16 bases remaining between them.

The chain recombines TRBV20-1 with TRBJ2-7, with 9 bases lining up with TRBD2. The CDR3 has 18 residues. The V gene end was trimmed by 0 bases and the J gene end by 0 bases; junction bases not matched to a gene: 12. Germline V gene sequence: CDR1 DFQATT, CDR2 SNEGSKA (reference sequence). This CDR3 is CSARDGLAGELGSYEQYF. In nucleotides, the CDR3 is TGCAGTGCTAGAGATGGCTTAGCGGGGGAGCTTGGCTCCTACGAGCAGTACTTC.

The CDR3 sequence is CASSYSVGRTDTQYF. The CDR3 DNA reads TGTGCCAGCAGTTACTCGGTCGGGAGGACAGATACGCAGTATTTT. This rearrangement joins TRBV6-5 to TRBJ2-3, with 7 bases matching TRBD2. CDR3 length: 15 residues. V dropped 0 bases and J dropped 3; count of bases not matched to a gene: 3. Germline-derived CDR1 and CDR2 are MNHEY and SVGAGI.

This clonotype counts as medium-sized. V gene TRBV21-1 combines with J gene TRBJ2-7; the table gives TRBD2 as D, unverified against the DNA. TRBV21-1 is given as a pseudogene. This CDR3 spans 15 amino acids. CDR3 residues: CASRGGTNTPYEQYF. In nucleotides, the CDR3 is TGTGCCAGCAGGGGAGGGACTAACACCCCCTACGAGCAGTACTTC.

The V and J genes are TRBV10-3 and TRBJ2-7; unclear D gene. Trimming stripped 9 bases from V and 2 bases from J, with 11 bases between. The CDR3 has 12 residues. Germline values: CDR1 ENHRY, CDR2 SYGVKD. The CDR3 is CAMSSRAYEQYF. For the CDR3, the DNA is TGTGCCATGAGTTCTAGAGCCTACGAGCAGTACTTC.

The chain joins TRBV12-3 or TRBV12-4 to TRBJ2-5; D not resolved. Trimming shortened V by 5 bases and J by 13 bases, and 14 bases separated the two germline ends. The CDR3 sequence is 11 residues long. The CDR3, as DNA: TGTGCCAGCAGTCACCTAACGAAGGGGTACTTC. It translates to CASSHLTKGYF.

J is TRBJ1-2 and V is TRBV10-3; 9 bases are a match to TRBD1. The CDR3 contains 14 residues. Germline V lookup: CDR1 ENHRY, CDR2 SYGVKD. V shed 3 bases, J shed 4 bases, and the junction held 3 bases outside the gene matches. CDR3: CAISETGGGYGYTF. The CDR3 coding sequence is TGTGCCATCAGTGAAACAGGGGGCGGCTATGGCTACACCTTC.

The chain combines TRBV15 with TRBJ1-1; maybe TRBD1 (5 bases). Germline CDR1 reads LNHNV; CDR2 reads YYDKDF (reference sequence). Trimming stripped 8 bases from V and 5 bases from J, with 21 bases between. This CDR3 is 15 amino acids long. The CDR3 DNA reads as TGTGCCACCTCGACGAGGGGTGGCGTTGTGACTGAAGCTTTCTTT. It codes for CATSTRGGVVTEAFF.

V usage is TRBV28 and J usage is TRBJ1-2; 10 positions match TRBD1. CDR3 length: 13 amino acids. J lost 7 bases, V lost 5 bases, and 4 bases had no gene match. CDR1 is MDHEN and CDR2 is SYDVKM in the germline V gene. The CDR3 DNA sequence: TGTGCCAGCAGTAACCGGGACAGGGGTGGCTACACCTTC. This encodes CASSNRDRGGYTF.

V is TRBV9 and J is TRBJ2-5, with D possibly being TRBD1 (5 bases). The better agreement between TRBJ2-7 and the DNA end casts doubt on the J call. CDR1 and CDR2 (germline): SGDLS, YYNGEE. The CDR3 contains 13 residues. Here the CDR3 DNA reads TGTGCCAGCAGCCCCAACCCAGGGCGCGAGCAGTACTTC. This codes for CASSPNPGREQYF.